These 31 T cell receptor beta chains originate from one sample sequenced in a study of blood T cell repertoires in COVID-19. The table came from immunoSEQ multiplex PCR; TCRdb's copy has only in-frame clones and leaves some out. Of 330,000 or so clones detected, 89% appear once; the ten largest clones hold 3% to 4%. Material: peripheral blood. The receptors here all came from a woman in her sixties with COVID-19, enrolled during active disease.

The V and J genes are TRBV20-1 and TRBJ1-2; possibly TRBD1 for D (6 bases). V was clipped by 6 bases and J by 7 bases, with 12 bases between them. CDR1 and CDR2 (germline): DFQATT, SNEGSKA (reference sequence). The CDR3 length is 11 residues. In nucleotides, the CDR3 is TGCAGTGCATGGGGGCTCGGTGGCTACACCTTC. It encodes CSAWGLGGYTF.

This CDR3 reads CASSPLGQGFNSPLHF. CDR3 DNA sequence: TGTGCCAGCTCACCGCTGGGACAGGGGTTTAATTCACCCCTCCACTTT. The chain carries TRBV18 and TRBJ1-6; TRBD1 agrees at 10 bases. V was pared by 3 bases and J by 6 bases, with 5 bases of the junction left unmatched. Germline CDR1 is KGHSH and CDR2 is LQKENI. The CDR3 has 16 amino acids.

This CDR3 is CASSVGQFPETQYF. The CDR3, as DNA: TGTGCCAGCAGCGTAGGGCAGTTCCCGGAGACCCAGTACTTC. The chain links TRBV9 to TRBJ2-5; no clear D. CDR1 is SGDLS and CDR2 is YYNGEE in the germline V gene. V shed 0 bases and J shed 5 bases, with 11 bases lying between them. This CDR3 is 14 amino acids long.

The rearrangement uses TRBV2 and TRBJ1-5; 8 positions match TRBD1. This CDR3 is built from 13 residues. Germline CDR1 reads SNHLY; CDR2 reads FYNNEI. After removal of 5 bases from V and 7 bases from J, the junction contained 4 bases not matched to a gene. This CDR3 reads CASSWTGIQPQHF. In DNA, the CDR3 is TGTGCCAGCAGTTGGACAGGGATACAGCCCCAGCATTTT.

The chain combines TRBV13 with TRBJ1-6, with 7 bases matching TRBD1. V was clipped by 5 bases and J by 0 bases; unmatched bases: 4. This CDR3 region has 16 residues. CDR1 PRHDT and CDR2 FYEKMQ come from the germline V gene (reference sequence). CDR3 protein: CASSARGSSYNSPLHF. The CDR3, as DNA: TGTGCCAGCAGCGCCAGGGGGAGCTCCTATAATTCACCCCTCCACTTT. Looking up the rest from reference TRBV13 and TRBJ1-6 gives the full variable domain: AAGVIQSPRHLIKEKRETATLKCYPIPRHDTVYWYQQGPGQDPQFLISFYEKMQSDKGSIPDRFSAQQFSDYHSELNMSSLELGDSALYFCASSARGSSYNSPLHFGNGTRLTVT.

This chain joins TRBV4-1 and TRBJ2-1; TRBD1 aligns across 11 bases. Trimming cost V 4 bases and J 5 bases; bases outside gene matches: 4. CDR3 length: 15 residues. The germline V gene encodes CDR1 MGHRA and CDR2 YSYEKL. The CDR3 coding sequence is TGCGCCAGCAGCCCACGGGACAGGGGGAACAATGAGCAGTTCTTC. This sequence encodes CASSPRDRGNNEQFF.

The genes are TRBV3-1 (or the pseudogene TRBV3-2) and TRBJ1-5, with TRBD1 as a possible D gene (5 bases). The CDR3 has 14 amino acids. Germline loops: CDR1 LGHDT, CDR2 YNNKEL (reference sequence). With 4 bases removed from V and 5 bases from J, the gap between germline ends came to 12 bases. The CDR3 nucleotides read TGTGCCAGCAGCCTTAGGAGGGGAGATCAGCCCCAGCATTTT. Protein product: CASSLRRGDQPQHF.

V and J are TRBV24-1 and TRBJ2-1, with TRBD1 matching over 8 bases. This CDR3 is 15 amino acids long. The trim removed 9 bases at V and 6 bases at J, leaving 12 bases unmatched. Germline CDR1 KGHDR, CDR2 SFDVKD. CDR3 coding DNA: TGTGCCACCGCCGAAGGAACAGGGGGTTTCAATGAGCAGTTCTTC. It encodes CATAEGTGGFNEQFF.

The rearrangement links TRBV7-9 to TRBJ2-1; 9 positions match TRBD2. V lost 2 bases to trimming and J lost 4 bases; unmatched junction nucleotides: 9. Germline CDR1 reads SEHNR; CDR2 reads FQNEAQ (reference sequence). CDR3 length: 17 residues. The chain's CDR3 is CASSLYGGGASYNEQFF. CDR3 in DNA: TGTGCCAGCAGCTTATATGGCGGGGGGGCCTCTTACAATGAGCAGTTCTTC. Variable domain in full (rest from reference TRBV7-9 and TRBJ2-1): DTGVSQNPRHKITKRGQNVTFRCDPISEHNRLYWYRQTLGQGPEFLTYFQNEAQLEKSRLLSDRFSAERPKGSFSTLEIQRTEQGDSAMYLCASSLYGGGASYNEQFFGPGTRLTVL.

The CDR3 DNA reads as TGTGCCAGCAGCCAAAGGGGGCGTAATCAGCCCCAGCATTTT. This sequence encodes CASSQRGRNQPQHF. The rearrangement uses TRBV3-1 (or the pseudogene TRBV3-2) and TRBJ1-5; the match to TRBD1 covers 7 bases. Trimming cost V 2 bases and J 4 bases; bases outside gene matches: 2. Germline-derived CDR1 and CDR2 are LGHDT and YNNKEL (reference sequence). This CDR3 comprises 14 residues.

The chain employs TRBV5-1 and TRBJ1-4; TRBD1 is a possible D gene (6 bases). CDR1 SGHRS and CDR2 YFSETQ come from the germline V gene. This CDR3 contains 15 residues. V dropped 5 bases and J dropped 1 base, with 12 bases sitting between them. CDR3 in DNA: TGCGCCAGCAGATTAACAGGGAAAACTAATGAAAAACTGTTTTTT. Translated, it gives CASRLTGKTNEKLFF.

This clone was counted a single time. The CDR3 bases are TGTGCTAGTGGTACAGGGTCCGCCGGGGAGCTGTTTTTT. Protein: CASGTGSAGELFF. The V call is TRBV12-5, the J call TRBJ2-2; possibly TRBD1 for D (6 bases). V lost 5 bases and J 6 bases, leaving 10 bases between the germline ends. The V gene's germline CDR1 is LGHNT and CDR2 FRNRAP. The CDR3 spans 13 residues.

The V and J genes are TRBV14 and TRBJ2-1, with D tentatively TRBD2 (7 bases). From germline, CDR1 is SGHDN and CDR2 FVKESK. Trimming shortened V by 4 bases and J by 0 bases, and 13 bases separated the two germline ends. The CDR3 sequence is 16 residues long. The chain's CDR3 is CASSPRGGSSYNEQFF. The CDR3 region has the DNA TGTGCCAGCAGCCCGAGGGGGGGCAGCTCCTACAATGAGCAGTTCTTC.

The genes are TRBV7-9 and TRBJ2-7; 8 bases map to TRBD1. Germline V gene data show CDR1 as SEHNR and CDR2 as FQNEAQ (reference sequence). Unmatched junction bases numbered 9, after V lost 2 bases and J lost 3 bases. CDR3 size: 16 residues. Here the CDR3 DNA reads TGTGCCAGCAGCTTAAGAGGACAGGGAGGTTTCTACGAGCAGTACTTC. It specifies CASSLRGQGGFYEQYF.

V is TRBV2 and J is TRBJ1-5, with TRBD1 matching over 10 bases. The CDR3 runs 13 residues. Germline values: CDR1 SNHLY, CDR2 FYNNEI. The junction had 3 bases not matched to a gene; V was cut back by 6 bases and J by 7 bases. CDR3 in amino acids: CASSGTGVQPQHF. The CDR3 DNA reads TGTGCCAGCAGCGGGACAGGGGTCCAGCCCCAGCATTTT.

V usage is TRBV25-1 and J usage is TRBJ2-7; 9 bases align to TRBD1. From germline, CDR1 is MGHDK and CDR2 SYGVNS. V trimming: 2 bases; J trimming: 9 bases; junction bases outside the gene matches: 5. The CDR3 runs 13 residues. CDR3 sequence: CASSEGTGIRQYF. CDR3 nucleotide sequence: TGTGCCAGCAGTGAAGGGACAGGGATCCGGCAGTACTTC.

V usage is TRBV3-1 (or the pseudogene TRBV3-2) and J usage is TRBJ1-1, with TRBD1 matching 7 bases. Per germline, CDR1 LGHDT and CDR2 YNNKEL (reference sequence). The CDR3 runs to 16 residues. The trim removed 4 bases at V and 0 bases at J, leaving 8 bases unmatched. The CDR3 DNA reads TGTGCCAGCAGCCGATCCTACAGGGGTGTGAACACTGAAGCTTTCTTT. As protein: CASSRSYRGVNTEAFF.

CDR3 DNA sequence: TGTGCCAGCAGCTTGGCCATTAGCACCGGGGAGCTGTTTTTT. Translated, it gives CASSLAISTGELFF. The chain links TRBV5-6 to TRBJ2-2, with D hard to call. Germline assignment: CDR1 SGHDT and CDR2 YYEEEE. The V and J ends lost 0 bases and 4 bases respectively, with 7 bases between them. There are 14 residues in the CDR3.

V usage is TRBV2 and J usage is TRBJ2-5; the match to TRBD1 covers 7 bases. V lost 5 bases, J lost 2 bases, and 8 bases stayed unmatched. The CDR3 totals 15 residues. From germline, CDR1 is SNHLY and CDR2 FYNNEI. The CDR3 spells CASSWGQLLQETQYF. DNA of the CDR3: TGTGCCAGCAGTTGGGGACAGCTTCTTCAAGAGACCCAGTACTTC. Together with reference TRBV2 and TRBJ2-5, the CDR3 gives the full variable domain: EPEVTQTPSHQVTQMGQEVILRCVPISNHLYFYWYRQILGQKVEFLVSFYNNEISEKSEIFDDQFSVERPDGSNFTLKIRSTKLEDSAMYFCASSWGQLLQETQYFGPGTRLLVL.

This sequence joins TRBV3-1 (or the pseudogene TRBV3-2) and TRBJ1-2; D remains ambiguous. Germline assignment: CDR1 LGHDT and CDR2 YNNKEL (reference sequence). V was pared by 3 bases and J by 4 bases, with 12 bases between. This CDR3 has 14 amino acids. In DNA, the CDR3 is TGTGCCAGCAGCCAGTCAGGATCCCTCTATGGCTACACCTTC. This translates into CASSQSGSLYGYTF.

This chain connects TRBV7-9 to TRBJ2-1; weak D call: TRBD1 (5 bases). Germline-derived CDR1 and CDR2 are SEHNR and FQNEAQ (reference sequence). The length of the CDR3 is 13 residues. V gave up 7 bases and J gave up 3 bases, with 10 bases separating them. CDR3 residues: CASTPQGYNEQFF. In DNA, the CDR3 is TGTGCCAGCACCCCTCAGGGCTACAATGAGCAGTTCTTC.

This clone occurred a few times. This chain joins TRBV12-3 or TRBV12-4 and TRBJ2-7, with 7 bases fitting TRBD1. CDR3 length: 12 residues. V shed 1 base, J shed 11 bases, and the junction held 5 bases outside the gene matches. The CDR3 DNA reads as TGTGCCAGCAGTTTAGGGTGGACAGGAGAGTACTTC. Translating it yields CASSLGWTGEYF.

This clone showed up just a few times. The chain carries TRBV28 and TRBJ2-7; tentatively, D is TRBD1 (5 bases). V shed 6 bases and J shed 2 bases, with 8 bases lying between them. The CDR3 spans 12 residues. Germline CDR1 reads MDHEN; CDR2 reads SYDVKM. CDR3 in DNA: TGTGCCAGCAGCCGACAGACCTACGAGCAGTACTTC. Translating it yields CASSRQTYEQYF.

The chain uses TRBV7-2 and TRBJ1-4; tentative D call: TRBD1 (6 bases). The CDR3 consists of 13 residues. V was cut by 1 base and J by 13 bases, with 13 bases left in between. Germline lookup yields CDR1 SGHTA and CDR2 FQGNSA. CDR3 loop: CASSLGAADRLFF. CDR3 coding DNA: TGTGCCAGCAGCTTAGGCGCAGCGGACAGACTGTTTTTT.

This clone was observed many times. The V gene is TRBV7-2, the J gene TRBJ2-1; 7 bases are a match to TRBD1. The V gene's germline CDR1 is SGHTA and CDR2 FQGNSA. Unmatched junction bases numbered 12, after V lost 5 bases and J lost 8 bases. The CDR3 has 15 amino acids. CDR3 in amino acids: CASSTRVGGFDEQFF. The DNA for the CDR3 is TGTGCCAGCAGCACCAGAGTAGGGGGCTTCGATGAGCAGTTCTTC.

V usage is TRBV19 and J usage is TRBJ1-2; 8 bases map to TRBD1. J was trimmed by 0 bases and V by 7 bases; bases with no gene match: 7. The CDR3 sequence is 15 residues long. Germline V gene sequence: CDR1 LNHDA, CDR2 SQIVND (reference sequence). The CDR3 sequence: CASTDRGITNYGYTF. CDR3 nucleotide sequence: TGTGCCAGTACCGACAGGGGAATAACTAACTATGGCTACACCTTC.

The chain employs TRBV11-2 and TRBJ1-1, with TRBD1 matching over 7 bases. The J segment lost 8 bases and the V segment lost 5 bases, leaving 8 bases of the junction unmatched. The CDR3 covers 13 residues. Per germline, CDR1 SGHAT and CDR2 FQNNGV. The CDR3 coding sequence is TGTGCCAGCAGCGCGACGAGAGGGGGCGAAGCTTTCTTT. Its protein product is CASSATRGGEAFF.

This clone appeared a single time. V gene TRBV6-1 combines with J gene TRBJ1-2; tentative D call: TRBD1 (6 bases). Deletions cut 2 bases from V and 7 bases from J, with 14 bases between. The CDR3 has 14 amino acids. Germline V gene data show CDR1 as MNHNS and CDR2 as SASEGT. CDR3 DNA: TGTGCCAGCAGTGAAACGGGAGGGACATTTGGCTACACCTTC. This codes for CASSETGGTFGYTF.

The chain uses TRBV18 and TRBJ1-5; the D gene is possibly TRBD1 (5 bases). The germline CDR1 and CDR2 sequences are KGHSH and LQKENI. CDR3 length: 14 amino acids. Trimming stripped 2 bases from V and 3 bases from J, with 8 bases between. The CDR3 protein is CASSPRQSNQPQHF. CDR3 nucleotide sequence: TGTGCCAGCTCACCAAGACAGTCCAATCAGCCCCAGCATTTT.

This rearrangement joins TRBV20-1 to TRBJ1-1, with D perhaps TRBD1 (5 bases). The CDR3 sequence is 11 residues long. Germline CDR1 reads DFQATT; CDR2 reads SNEGSKA (reference sequence). V was shortened by 3 bases and J by 6 bases, with 8 bases between the two germline ends. The DNA of the CDR3 is TGCAGTGCTAGCAGGGAGGCTGAAGCTTTCTTT. Translating gives CSASREAEAFF.

J is TRBJ1-2 and V is TRBV2; 7 positions match TRBD1. CDR1 is SNHLY and CDR2 is FYNNEI in the germline V gene. CDR3 size: 15 residues. Trimming cost V 7 bases and J 2 bases; bases outside gene matches: 10. CDR3 region: CASKKEGAPNYGYTF. The CDR3 coding sequence is TGTGCCAGCAAAAAGGAGGGGGCGCCGAACTATGGCTACACCTTC.